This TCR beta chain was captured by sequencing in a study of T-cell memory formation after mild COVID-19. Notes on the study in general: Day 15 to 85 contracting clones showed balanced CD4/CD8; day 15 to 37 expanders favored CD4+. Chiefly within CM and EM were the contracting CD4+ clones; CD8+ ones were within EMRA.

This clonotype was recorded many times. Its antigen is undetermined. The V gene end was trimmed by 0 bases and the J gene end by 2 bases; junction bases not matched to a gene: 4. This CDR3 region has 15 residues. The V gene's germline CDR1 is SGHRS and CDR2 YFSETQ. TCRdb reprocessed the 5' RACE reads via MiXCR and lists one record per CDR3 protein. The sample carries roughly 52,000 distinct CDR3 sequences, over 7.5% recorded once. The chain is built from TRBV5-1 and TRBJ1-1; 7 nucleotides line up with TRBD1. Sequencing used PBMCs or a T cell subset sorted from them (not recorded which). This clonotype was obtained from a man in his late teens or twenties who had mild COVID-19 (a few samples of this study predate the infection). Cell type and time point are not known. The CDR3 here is CASSLATGVNTEAFF. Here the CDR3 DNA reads TGCGCCAGCAGCTTGGCTACAGGGGTCAACACTGAAGCTTTCTTT.